The clone carrying this T cell receptor (beta chain) was detected a few times. Its antigen is unknown. CDR3 size: 11 residues. V was pared by 9 bases and J by 3 bases, with 5 bases between. Germline V lookup: CDR1 MDHEN, CDR2 SYDVKM. Lymphocytes (intraepithelial and lamina propria) were released by processing the graft tissue. This record belongs to a study of graft-versus-host responses after intestinal transplantation. Study background: Transplant types were multivisceral, liver-intestinal, or isolated intestinal. Anti-thymocyte globulin induction preceded roughly 3 years of tacrolimus and steroid maintenance in all recipients.

The method was immunoSEQ multiplex PCR; TCRdb's version includes in-frame clones alone and lacks a portion of them. The sample shows some 12,000 clones, roughly 79% of them seen only once. Findings and limits, study-wide: Early after transplant, HvG declines were associated with peak levels of circulating GvH clones. GvH clones were found in recipient marrow; some appeared first in ileum or blood.

The source of this sequence is a human patient who received an intestinal transplant, so some T cells may come from the graft donor. Material: ileum tissue, obtained 23 days after intestinal transplant. The chain carries TRBV28 and TRBJ2-2; D is ambiguous. The CDR3 spells CASLDTGELFF. For the CDR3, the DNA is TGTGCCAGTCTAGACACCGGGGAGCTGTTTTTT.